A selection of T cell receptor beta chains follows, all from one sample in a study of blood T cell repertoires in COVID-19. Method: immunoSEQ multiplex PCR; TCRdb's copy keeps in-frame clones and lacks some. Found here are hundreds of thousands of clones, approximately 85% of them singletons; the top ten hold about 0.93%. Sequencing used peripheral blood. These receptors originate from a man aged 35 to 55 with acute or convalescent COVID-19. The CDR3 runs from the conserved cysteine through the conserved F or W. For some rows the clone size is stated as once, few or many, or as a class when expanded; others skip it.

CDR3 protein: CAIRGDRGTDTQYF
clone size: NA
V gene: TRBV10-3
J gene: TRBJ2-3

CDR3 protein: CASSLIGGNTIYF
clone size: NA
V gene: TRBV5-4
J gene: TRBJ1-3

CDR3 protein: CAWSVTGRNTEAFF
clone size: NA
V gene: TRBV30
J gene: TRBJ1-1

CDR3 protein: CASIGGGQPQHF
clone size: NA
V gene: TRBV27
J gene: TRBJ1-5

CDR3 protein: CASSPPDRPNYGYTF
clone size: NA
V gene: TRBV5-4
J gene: TRBJ1-2

CDR3 protein: CASSQGDRGGEKLFF
clone size: NA
V gene: TRBV28
J gene: TRBJ1-4

CDR3 protein: CASSLDLLDSYGYTF
clone size: NA
V gene: TRBV7-8
J gene: TRBJ1-2

CDR3 protein: CASSWGAGVSTDTQYF
clone size: once
V gene: TRBV7-3
J gene: TRBJ2-3

CDR3 protein: CASSRVADTEAFF
clone size: NA
V gene: TRBV6-5
J gene: TRBJ1-1

CDR3 protein: CASSYPQEGEAFF
clone size: NA
V gene: TRBV6-5
J gene: TRBJ1-1

CDR3 protein: CASSLVEYRTFSYEQYF
clone size: NA
V gene: TRBV5-1
J gene: TRBJ2-7

CDR3 protein: CAWSYRGDSPLHF
clone size: NA
V gene: TRBV30
J gene: TRBJ1-6

CDR3 protein: CASSLRDREIRTYEQYF
clone size: NA
V gene: TRBV7-2
J gene: TRBJ2-7

CDR3 protein: CASSLTGTGNTIYF
clone size: NA
V gene: TRBV6-2/TRBV6-3
J gene: TRBJ1-3

CDR3 protein: CASSIYSAGTGFGQPQHF
clone size: NA
V gene: TRBV19
J gene: TRBJ1-5

CDR3 protein: CASGRTNEKLFF
clone size: NA
V gene: TRBV6-5
J gene: TRBJ1-4

CDR3 protein: CASSVDRDRDEKLFF
clone size: NA
V gene: TRBV9
J gene: TRBJ1-4

CDR3 protein: CASSLDSGPGTQYF
clone size: NA
V gene: TRBV7-2
J gene: TRBJ2-5

CDR3 protein: CASSPQGANYGYTF
clone size: NA
V gene: TRBV11-1
J gene: TRBJ1-2

CDR3 protein: CASSLGAGRGSGNTIYF
clone size: NA
V gene: TRBV7-8
J gene: TRBJ1-3

CDR3 protein: CASSPPPQRGTQETQYF
clone size: NA
V gene: TRBV27
J gene: TRBJ2-5

CDR3 protein: CASSVGQGLSTEAFF
clone size: NA
V gene: TRBV9
J gene: TRBJ1-1

CDR3 protein: CASSLDGVSGANVLTF
clone size: few
V gene: TRBV5-6
J gene: TRBJ2-6

CDR3 protein: CAISKDRAGYNEQFF
clone size: NA
V gene: TRBV10-3
J gene: TRBJ2-1

CDR3 protein: CASSVGGGDYGYTF
clone size: NA
V gene: TRBV9
J gene: TRBJ1-2

CDR3 protein: CATSDHPGLGTGSGDGYTF
clone size: NA
V gene: TRBV24-1
J gene: TRBJ1-2

CDR3 protein: CASSAPTGVVAGTEAFF
clone size: few
V gene: TRBV13
J gene: TRBJ1-1

CDR3 protein: CASSLARGGEKLFF
clone size: NA
V gene: TRBV7-7
J gene: TRBJ1-4

CDR3 protein: CASSPGASGGTDTQYF
clone size: NA
V gene: TRBV5-1
J gene: TRBJ2-3

CDR3 protein: CAISDQGRRSGNTIYF
clone size: NA
V gene: TRBV10-3
J gene: TRBJ1-3

CDR3 protein: CAWSGGRRNNYGYTF
clone size: NA
V gene: TRBV30
J gene: TRBJ1-2

CDR3 protein: CASSGTYDGYTF
clone size: NA
V gene: TRBV25-1
J gene: TRBJ1-2

CDR3 protein: CASSPGGPKTQYF
clone size: NA
V gene: TRBV5-8
J gene: TRBJ2-5

CDR3 protein: CASSIPGDNQPQHF
clone size: NA
V gene: TRBV2
J gene: TRBJ1-5

CDR3 protein: CASGQVSEKLFF
clone size: NA
V gene: TRBV2
J gene: TRBJ1-4

CDR3 protein: CASSSGMYQPQHF
clone size: NA
V gene: TRBV2
J gene: TRBJ1-5